This TCR beta chain was documented in a study of T cell responses to AZD1222 COVID-19 vaccine. CDR1 MNHEY and CDR2 SVGEGT come from the germline V gene. CDR3 size: 15 residues. Trimming left V 2 bases short and J 0 bases short, with 11 bases between. Study results and caveats: Rises in breadth and depth of Spike-specific TCRs came after two AZD1222 doses. In all cases, repertoires were sampled only after the peak T cell response. Donors were largely white British and mainly female; clonal diversity was possibly underestimated.

The assay was immunoSEQ multiplex PCR, and TCRdb's table has in-frame clones only and misses some. The data show around 180,000 clones, with 75% to 95% seen just once and around 2.9% held by the top ten. A word on this clone: Its antigen is undetermined.

The V and J genes are TRBV6-2 or TRBV6-3 and TRBJ2-7; D call uncertain. The receptor comes from an adult in good health. This specimen consisted of peripheral blood, obtained on day 0 of AZD1222 vaccination. Here the CDR3 DNA reads TGTGCCAGCAGTTACCAGGTCCCCAGCTCCTACGAGCAGTACTTC. Amino acids: CASSYQVPSSYEQYF.